This is a list of T cell receptor beta chains from one sample in a study of cytomegalovirus exposure and HLA in healthy donors. The method was immunoSEQ multiplex PCR; TCRdb's version includes in-frame clones alone and lacks a portion of them. The table has roughly 130,000 clones, less than 85% seen once; the top ten hold 1.8%. The material sequenced was PBMCs. Source of these receptors: a man aged 35 to 55 in good health and CMV-seronegative. The CDR3 runs from the conserved cysteine through the conserved F or W. D genes are given only for firm matches. Expanded clones get a size class; other rows say once, few or many, or leave the size out.

abundance: -
j_gene: TRBJ2-4
d_gene: -
v_gene: TRBV7-9
CDR3aa: CSSSLVPTLAKNSQYF
CDR3nt: TGTTCCAGCAGCTTAGTACCTACACTAGCCAAAAACAGTCAGTACTTC

abundance: -
j_gene: TRBJ2-1
d_gene: TRBD2
v_gene: TRBV7-2
CDR3aa: CASSLEGRGEQFF
CDR3nt: TGTGCCAGCAGCTTAGAAGGGAGGGGCGAGCAGTTCTTC

abundance: -
j_gene: TRBJ2-7
d_gene: -
v_gene: TRBV5-1
CDR3aa: CASRGVRTEGFHEQYF
CDR3nt: TGCGCCAGCAGGGGTGTCAGGACAGAGGGCTTCCACGAGCAGTACTTC

abundance: -
j_gene: TRBJ2-2
d_gene: TRBD1
v_gene: TRBV4-1
CDR3aa: CASSQRQGANTGELFF
CDR3nt: TGCGCCAGCAGCCAGCGGCAGGGGGCGAACACCGGGGAGCTGTTTTTT

abundance: -
j_gene: TRBJ2-7
d_gene: -
v_gene: TRBV5-6
CDR3aa: CASSWDMIPDEQYF
CDR3nt: TGTGCCAGCAGCTGGGACATGATTCCCGACGAGCAGTACTTC

abundance: -
j_gene: TRBJ1-1
d_gene: -
v_gene: TRBV4-2
CDR3aa: CASSQQKNTEAFF
CDR3nt: TGTGCCAGCAGCCAACAGAAGAACACTGAAGCTTTCTTT

abundance: -
j_gene: TRBJ2-7
d_gene: TRBD1
v_gene: TRBV7-9
CDR3aa: CASSGTTGQIYEQYF
CDR3nt: TGTGCCAGCAGCGGCACGACGGGACAGATCTACGAGCAGTACTTC

abundance: few
j_gene: TRBJ1-1
d_gene: TRBD1
v_gene: TRBV4-1
CDR3aa: CASSQDEDWDRDF
CDR3nt: TGCGCCAGCAGCCAAGATGAGGATTGGGACAGGGACTTT

abundance: few
j_gene: TRBJ2-1
d_gene: TRBD2
v_gene: TRBV7-2
CDR3aa: CASSLAFGLAGAVAYNEQFF
CDR3nt: TGTGCCAGCAGCTTAGCGTTTGGACTAGCGGGGGCAGTTGCCTACAATGAGCAGTTCTTC

abundance: -
j_gene: TRBJ1-2
d_gene: TRBD1
v_gene: TRBV9
CDR3aa: CASSGGQAYYGYTF
CDR3nt: TGTGCCAGCAGCGGGGGACAGGCTTACTATGGCTACACCTTC

abundance: few
j_gene: TRBJ2-5
d_gene: -
v_gene: TRBV29-1
CDR3aa: CSVAGPRETQYF
CDR3nt: TGCAGCGTGGCCGGCCCGCGGGAGACCCAGTACTTC

abundance: -
j_gene: TRBJ1-1
d_gene: TRBD1
v_gene: TRBV11-3
CDR3aa: CASSLAGGAGEAFF
CDR3nt: TGTGCCAGCAGCTTAGCAGGGGGCGCGGGTGAAGCTTTCTTT

abundance: once
j_gene: TRBJ2-1
d_gene: -
v_gene: TRBV7-6
CDR3aa: CASSLSLRTADYNEQFF
CDR3nt: TGTGCCAGCAGCTTAAGTCTCCGGACAGCCGACTACAATGAGCAGTTCTTC

abundance: once
j_gene: TRBJ1-4
d_gene: -
v_gene: TRBV6-7
CDR3aa: CASRLKLFF
CDR3nt: TGTGCCAGCAGACTAAAACTGTTTTTT

abundance: -
j_gene: TRBJ2-2
d_gene: -
v_gene: TRBV29-1
CDR3aa: CSVGGLTNTGELFF
CDR3nt: TGCAGCGTTGGGGGACTTACGAACACCGGGGAGCTGTTTTTT

abundance: -
j_gene: TRBJ2-7
d_gene: TRBD2
v_gene: TRBV5-1
CDR3aa: CASSFSASGSIYEQYF
CDR3nt: TGCGCCAGCAGCTTCTCGGCTAGCGGGAGTATCTACGAGCAGTACTTC

abundance: -
j_gene: TRBJ2-7
d_gene: TRBD1
v_gene: TRBV18
CDR3aa: CASSLGQGHEQYF
CDR3nt: TGTGCCAGCTCACTAGGACAGGGGCACGAGCAGTACTTC

abundance: -
j_gene: TRBJ2-3
d_gene: -
v_gene: TRBV5-1
CDR3aa: CASSLKPGDRPDTQYF
CDR3nt: TGCGCCAGCAGCCTAAAACCGGGAGATCGGCCAGATACGCAGTATTTT

abundance: -
j_gene: TRBJ2-7
d_gene: TRBD1
v_gene: TRBV27
CDR3aa: CASSWTGDGYEQYF
CDR3nt: TGTGCCAGCAGCTGGACAGGGGATGGGTACGAGCAGTACTTC

abundance: -
j_gene: TRBJ1-2
d_gene: TRBD1
v_gene: TRBV5-4
CDR3aa: CASSLAGQGAAPDYGYTF
CDR3nt: TGTGCCAGCAGCTTGGCAGGACAGGGGGCCGCTCCTGACTATGGCTACACCTTC

abundance: -
j_gene: TRBJ2-5
d_gene: -
v_gene: TRBV4-2
CDR3aa: CASSQEDTPVSQETQYF
CDR3nt: TGTGCCAGCAGCCAAGAGGACACTCCCGTGTCCCAAGAGACCCAGTACTTC

abundance: -
j_gene: TRBJ2-1
d_gene: TRBD2
v_gene: TRBV9
CDR3aa: CASSGLAGVFNEQFF
CDR3nt: TGTGCCAGCAGCGGACTAGCGGGGGTGTTTAATGAGCAGTTCTTC

abundance: -
j_gene: TRBJ1-3
d_gene: -
v_gene: TRBV2
CDR3aa: CASSVGQGGNTIYF
CDR3nt: TGTGCCAGCAGCGTAGGACAAGGTGGAAACACCATATATTTT

abundance: -
j_gene: TRBJ2-2
d_gene: TRBD1
v_gene: TRBV2
CDR3aa: CASSRRDRSNTGELFF
CDR3nt: TGTGCCAGCAGTCGCCGGGACAGATCGAACACCGGGGAGCTGTTTTTT

abundance: -
j_gene: TRBJ2-3
d_gene: TRBD2
v_gene: TRBV30
CDR3aa: CAWKRLAGPDTQYF
CDR3nt: TGTGCCTGGAAAAGACTAGCGGGACCAGATACGCAGTATTTT

abundance: -
j_gene: TRBJ2-7
d_gene: TRBD2
v_gene: TRBV28
CDR3aa: CASNTGLAGIYEQYF
CDR3nt: TGTGCCAGCAACACCGGACTAGCAGGGATCTACGAGCAGTACTTC

abundance: -
j_gene: TRBJ1-2
d_gene: TRBD1
v_gene: TRBV27
CDR3aa: CASSTPGQGLSGYTF
CDR3nt: TGTGCCAGCAGTACGCCGGGACAGGGACTGTCTGGCTACACCTTC

abundance: -
j_gene: TRBJ2-5
d_gene: -
v_gene: TRBV10-2
CDR3aa: CASNGQPQETQYF
CDR3nt: TGCGCCAGCAACGGACAACCCCAAGAGACCCAGTACTTC

abundance: few
j_gene: TRBJ2-7
d_gene: -
v_gene: TRBV4-1
CDR3aa: CASSQGERKTYEQYF
CDR3nt: TGCGCCAGCAGCCAAGGAGAGCGGAAGACTTACGAACAGTACTTC

abundance: -
j_gene: TRBJ2-7
d_gene: -
v_gene: TRBV28
CDR3aa: CASRSGLGREQYF
CDR3nt: TGTGCCAGCAGGTCGGGACTGGGCAGAGAGCAGTACTTC

abundance: -
j_gene: TRBJ2-5
d_gene: TRBD2
v_gene: TRBV6-5
CDR3aa: CASSPLGGGAETQYF
CDR3nt: TGTGCCAGCAGCCCTCTGGGCGGGGGGGCGGAGACCCAGTACTTC

abundance: -
j_gene: TRBJ2-3
d_gene: TRBD2
v_gene: TRBV7-3
CDR3aa: CASSLRTSGIYTDTQYF
CDR3nt: TGTGCCAGCAGCTTAAGGACTAGCGGGATTTACACAGATACGCAGTATTTT

abundance: -
j_gene: TRBJ1-2
d_gene: TRBD1
v_gene: TRBV6-5
CDR3aa: CASSPLGAGGYGYTF
CDR3nt: TGTGCCAGCAGCCCTCTAGGGGCAGGGGGCTATGGCTACACCTTC

abundance: -
j_gene: TRBJ2-7
d_gene: TRBD1
v_gene: TRBV5-1
CDR3aa: CASSPTGTGYAEQYF
CDR3nt: TGCGCCAGCAGCCCGACCGGGACAGGATATGCCGAGCAGTACTTC

abundance: -
j_gene: TRBJ2-7
d_gene: -
v_gene: TRBV5-6
CDR3aa: CASSLGVLTGPTYF
CDR3nt: TGTGCCAGCAGCTTGGGAGTGCTAACAGGACCGACGTACTTC

abundance: -
j_gene: TRBJ2-1
d_gene: TRBD2
v_gene: TRBV5-5
CDR3aa: CASSPGLAAYNEQFF
CDR3nt: TGTGCCAGCAGCCCCGGACTAGCGGCTTACAATGAGCAGTTCTTC

abundance: -
j_gene: TRBJ2-7
d_gene: -
v_gene: TRBV28
CDR3aa: CASGRGGYEQYF
CDR3nt: TGTGCCAGCGGCCGAGGCGGATACGAGCAGTACTTC

abundance: once
j_gene: TRBJ1-1
d_gene: -
v_gene: TRBV11-2
CDR3aa: CASSLVVAFRGENTEAFF
CDR3nt: TGTGCCAGCAGCCTCGTGGTGGCATTTCGCGGGGAGAACACTGAAGCTTTCTTT

abundance: -
j_gene: TRBJ2-7
d_gene: -
v_gene: TRBV4-1
CDR3aa: CASSPGTGGGAEQYF
CDR3nt: TGCGCCAGCAGCCCCGGCACAGGGGGAGGGGCCGAGCAGTACTTC

abundance: -
j_gene: TRBJ2-3
d_gene: TRBD2
v_gene: TRBV28
CDR3aa: CASSSLAGGGTDTQYF
CDR3nt: TGTGCCAGCAGTTCTTTAGCGGGAGGTGGTACAGATACGCAGTATTTT

abundance: -
j_gene: TRBJ2-7
d_gene: TRBD2
v_gene: TRBV9
CDR3aa: CASSPRLAGPSYEQYF
CDR3nt: TGTGCCAGCAGCCCTCGACTAGCGGGGCCCTCCTACGAGCAGTACTTC

abundance: -
j_gene: TRBJ1-5
d_gene: TRBD1
v_gene: TRBV4-1
CDR3aa: CASSQEGQGGGEPQHF
CDR3nt: TGCGCCAGCAGCCAAGAGGGACAGGGGGGGGGAGAGCCCCAGCATTTT

abundance: -
j_gene: TRBJ2-2
d_gene: -
v_gene: TRBV19
CDR3aa: CASSILAGTGELFF
CDR3nt: TGTGCCAGTAGTATTCTCGCCGGGACCGGGGAGCTGTTTTTT

abundance: -
j_gene: TRBJ1-1
d_gene: TRBD1
v_gene: TRBV7-9
CDR3aa: CASSLLTGTGPEAFF
CDR3nt: TGTGCCAGCAGCTTGTTAACTGGGACAGGGCCTGAAGCTTTCTTT

abundance: -
j_gene: TRBJ2-1
d_gene: -
v_gene: TRBV11-2
CDR3aa: CASSLESLNNEQFF
CDR3nt: TGTGCCAGCAGCCTCGAAAGTCTAAACAATGAGCAGTTCTTC

abundance: -
j_gene: TRBJ1-1
d_gene: TRBD1
v_gene: TRBV19
CDR3aa: CASSISIGQGAPNTEAFF
CDR3nt: TGTGCCAGTAGTATATCGATCGGACAGGGGGCTCCGAACACTGAAGCTTTCTTT

abundance: few
j_gene: TRBJ1-6
d_gene: -
v_gene: TRBV4-1
CDR3aa: CASRERASSYNSPLHF
CDR3nt: TGCGCCAGCAGGGAGAGAGCCAGCTCCTATAATTCACCCCTCCACTTT

abundance: -
j_gene: TRBJ2-3
d_gene: TRBD1
v_gene: TRBV4-2
CDR3aa: CASSPADRGDTQYF
CDR3nt: TGTGCCAGCAGCCCAGCCGACAGGGGAGATACGCAGTATTTT

abundance: -
j_gene: TRBJ2-5
d_gene: -
v_gene: TRBV18
CDR3aa: CASSREEETQYF
CDR3nt: TGTGCCAGCTCACGGGAGGAGGAGACCCAGTACTTC

abundance: few
j_gene: TRBJ2-3
d_gene: TRBD2
v_gene: TRBV7-9
CDR3aa: CASSPRPGSGRAGDTQYF
CDR3nt: TGTGCCAGCAGCCCCAGACCGGGTAGCGGGAGGGCCGGGGATACGCAGTATTTT

abundance: once
j_gene: TRBJ2-7
d_gene: -
v_gene: TRBV28
CDR3aa: CASSLGHLYEQYF
CDR3nt: TGTGCCAGCAGTTTGGGGCATCTCTACGAGCAGTACTTC

abundance: once
j_gene: TRBJ2-2
d_gene: TRBD2
v_gene: TRBV5-1
CDR3aa: CASSFSSGSSGELFF
CDR3nt: TGCGCCAGCAGCTTCTCTAGCGGGAGCTCCGGGGAGCTGTTTTTT

abundance: -
j_gene: TRBJ2-1
d_gene: -
v_gene: TRBV7-6
CDR3aa: CASSLGLAANEQFF
CDR3nt: TGTGCCAGCAGCTTAGGGCTAGCAGCGAATGAGCAGTTCTTC

abundance: -
j_gene: TRBJ1-4
d_gene: -
v_gene: TRBV5-4
CDR3aa: CASSLGGVTNEKLFF
CDR3nt: TGTGCCAGCAGCTTGGGAGGAGTTACTAATGAAAAACTGTTTTTT

abundance: few
j_gene: TRBJ2-7
d_gene: TRBD1
v_gene: TRBV5-5
CDR3aa: CASSLGDSPYEQYF
CDR3nt: TGTGCCAGCAGCTTGGGGGACAGCCCCTACGAGCAGTACTTC

abundance: -
j_gene: TRBJ1-4
d_gene: -
v_gene: TRBV2
CDR3aa: CASSVVNEKLFF
CDR3nt: TGTGCCAGCAGTGTAGTGAATGAAAAACTGTTTTTT

abundance: -
j_gene: TRBJ1-3
d_gene: TRBD1
v_gene: TRBV2
CDR3aa: CASRGTAIILRSGNTIYF
CDR3nt: TGTGCCAGCCGCGGGACAGCAATTATCCTTCGCTCTGGAAACACCATATATTTT

abundance: -
j_gene: TRBJ1-5
d_gene: -
v_gene: TRBV6-5
CDR3aa: CASMLGTGNHQPQHF
CDR3nt: TGTGCCAGCATGCTTGGAACAGGTAATCATCAGCCCCAGCATTTT

abundance: few
j_gene: TRBJ2-3
d_gene: TRBD2
v_gene: TRBV7-3
CDR3aa: CASSSVAGSYTQYF
CDR3nt: TGTGCCAGCAGCTCAGTAGCGGGGTCTTATACGCAGTATTTT